This TCR beta chain is from a study of blood T cell repertoires in COVID-19 (dated by TCRdb to 2020 to 2021). Some background on the complete study: The collaborator samples originated in the United States, Italy and Spain and spanned the acute and convalescent phases of COVID-19. The prospective study material was composed of cDNA or gDNA derived from T cells, B-cell-depleted T cells, or PBMCs. Subjects who had been exposed to COVID-19, were actively infected with it, or had recovered from it provided the deeply sampled blood TCRbeta repertoires that made up the dataset. The repertoires were released in a freely available public database intended as a resource for research on the immune response to SARS-CoV-2. Samples came from the ongoing ImmuneRACE study (first 160 participants) plus 1,254 subjects from 6 global collaborators. A de-identified subject ID, COVID-19 status, age in years and sex were almost always included in the sample metadata. Where available, HLA class I and class II types were taken from metadata supplied by the sample provider and were not determined by assay-based typing.

Each collaborating institution followed its own protocols to collect whole blood in K2EDTA tubes. For TCRbeta analysis, collaborators shipped samples in one of three forms: frozen whole blood, isolated PBMCs, or DNA extracted from either of those sample types. Beyond this particular receptor, the publication reports: The amount of clinical and demographic metadata varied by source and participant and was provided uncurated.

A remark on this clone: Its antigen is unknown. No per-base quality is available; no much larger clone lies one base away.

The germline V gene provides CDR1 MDHEN and CDR2 SYDVKM. Spanning cysteine to phenylalanine, the CDR3 consists of 10 amino acids. The retained sequence is limited to the CDR3, 30 bases, with the frame set at the first base. Trimming takes 8 bases from V and 7 bases from J, and the germline ends sit 8 bases apart. TCRbeta CDR3 regions were amplified from genomic DNA using the immunoSEQ Assay, a bias-controlled multiplex PCR. The authors' pipeline ran thus. Nucleated cell counts per sample were estimated from amplification of reference gene primers within the assay. To quantify the absolute abundance of each unique TCRbeta CDR3 rearrangement, sequence reads were collapsed and filtered. For each sample, productive Simpson clonality was calculated by taking the square root of Simpson's diversity index across productive rearrangements. The table was pulled from immuneACCESS by TCRdb, which kept in-frame rearrangements only. Such tables lose some clones; where checked, under half of the loss comes from unresolved V genes, and the rest has no known cause. V and J calls and clone size are given by that table; D and trimming were obtained from the DNA. This sample lists under 95,000 clones; less than 85% were detected once. The leading ten clones occupy 9.5% to 12% of the sample.

The chain employs TRBV28 and TRBJ1-1; too little of a D gene remains to name it. This TCR was sampled from a human donor in a cohort sampled during active COVID-19. Sequenced sample: peripheral blood. The CDR3 has the sequence CASSGNEAFF. The sequenced DNA is TGTGCCAGCTCGGGGAATGAAGCTTTCTTT. Supplemented by the reference TRBV28 and TRBJ1-1 proteins around the CDR3, the complete variable domain is DVKVTQSSRYLVKRTGEKVFLECVQDMDHENMFWYRQDPGLGLRLIYFSYDVKMKEKGDIPEGYSVSREKKERFSLILESASTNQTSMYLCASSGNEAFFGQGTRLTVV.